Each of the 29 T cell receptor beta chains below was sequenced from the same sample in a study of molecular identifiers for immune sequencing clone quantification. TCRdb re-derived calls from the PCR reads in MiXCR, one entry per CDR3 protein. The sample records some 650,000 distinct CDR3 sequences, about 20% being singletons. The material sequenced was naive CD8+ T cells from blood, with Jurkat cell RNA spiked in. The subset denotes: FACS-sorted CD8+CD4-CCR7+CD45RA+ naive T cells. The receptors stem from a human donor in good health. Some libraries in this study had Jurkat cell RNA spiked in.

V is TRBV7-3 and J is TRBJ2-1; 9 bases agree with TRBD2. V lost 1 base, J lost 3 bases, and 1 base stayed unmatched. This CDR3 is 15 amino acids long. Germline V gene lookup returns CDR1 SGHTA and CDR2 FQGTGA. The CDR3 DNA reads TGTGCCAGCAGCTTAATTAGCGGGGGCTACAATGAGCAGTTCTTC. The encoded protein is CASSLISGGYNEQFF.

A few counts support this clonotype. The V gene is TRBV13, the J gene TRBJ2-1, with 9 bases aligning to TRBD2. CDR1 is PRHDT, CDR2 FYEKMQ, per germline (reference sequence). V trimming: 0 bases; J trimming: 5 bases; junction bases outside the gene matches: 5. CDR3 length: 16 residues. CDR3 in DNA: TGTGCCAGCAGCTTAGGGACTAGCGGAGGCAACAATGAGCAGTTCTTC. It specifies CASSLGTSGGNNEQFF.

The chain is built from TRBV4-1 and TRBJ2-3; D is possibly TRBD2 (6 bases). The germline gives CDR1 MGHRA, CDR2 YSYEKL. V was clipped by 1 base and J by 4 bases, with 12 bases between them. The length of the CDR3 is 15 residues. The DNA for the CDR3 is TGCGCCAGCAGCCAAGTAGCGGTGGGATCAGATACGCAGTATTTT. Translating it yields CASSQVAVGSDTQYF.

This clonotype was seen repeatedly, ten times or more. CDR3 sequence: CATSEMRYSTDTQYF. The CDR3 coding sequence is TGTGCCACCAGCGAGATGCGATATAGCACAGATACGCAGTATTTT. The J gene is TRBJ2-3, the V gene TRBV15; D unclear. V was pared by 5 bases and J by 0 bases, with 12 bases between. The CDR3 is made up of 15 amino acids. Germline CDR1 LNHNV, CDR2 YYDKDF (reference sequence).

V gene TRBV15 combines with J gene TRBJ1-6; 7 nucleotides match TRBD1. After removal of 4 bases from V and 2 bases from J, the junction contained 5 bases not matched to a gene. Germline-derived CDR1 and CDR2 are LNHNV and YYDKDF (reference sequence). This CDR3 region has 16 residues. The CDR3 coding sequence is TGTGCCACCAGCACAGGACAGGCGGCCTATAATTCACCCCTCCACTTT. Its protein product is CATSTGQAAYNSPLHF.

This clonotype has at least ten counts. Here the CDR3 reads CASSFLTGELFF. The CDR3 bases are TGTGCCAGCAGCTTTTTGACCGGGGAGCTGTTTTTT. The rearrangement links TRBV11-2 to TRBJ2-2; D remains unclear. Germline V CDR1 and CDR2: SGHAT, FQNNGV. The CDR3 is made up of 12 amino acids. V shed 3 bases and J shed 5 bases, with 4 bases lying between them.

Many counts were recorded for this clonotype. The chain links TRBV6-2 or TRBV6-3 to TRBJ1-5; D not resolved. CDR3 length equals 15 residues. Per the germline V gene, CDR1 is MNHEY and CDR2 is SVGEGT. Here the CDR3 DNA reads TGTACTTCTGGAAGTGGGAGGTGGAGCAATCAGCCCCAGCATTTT. This encodes CTSGSGRWSNQPQHF.

This clonotype has ten or more counts. The V call is TRBV24-1, the J call TRBJ2-3; D is undetermined. Germline V gene data show CDR1 as KGHDR and CDR2 as SFDVKD. V was clipped by 5 bases and J by 3 bases, with 11 bases between them. The CDR3 consists of 14 residues. The CDR3: CATSVGSGTDTQYF. The CDR3 DNA follows: TGTGCCACCAGTGTAGGGTCAGGAACAGATACGCAGTATTTT.

Of note for this clonotype: This could be a read error, since a much larger clone is one nucleotide away. The chain combines TRBV20-1 with TRBJ2-3; perhaps TRBD1 as D (5 bases). The length of the CDR3 is 15 residues. CDR1 and CDR2 from the germline V gene are DFQATT and SNEGSKA (reference sequence). CDR3 in amino acids: CSARGGEAYTGTQYF. DNA for the CDR3: TGCAGTGCTAGAGGAGGAGAGGCCTACACAGGTACGCAGTATTTT.

This clonotype was recorded many times. The V call is TRBV20-1, the J call TRBJ2-7; 10 bases match TRBD1. The CDR3 is made up of 16 amino acids. The J segment lost 4 bases and the V segment lost 3 bases, leaving 12 bases of the junction unmatched. Germline-derived CDR1 and CDR2 are DFQATT and SNEGSKA (reference sequence). In nucleotides, the CDR3 is TGCAGTGCTAGCCCTGCATGGACAGGGGGTGAATACGAGCAGTACTTC. This encodes CSASPAWTGGEYEQYF.

There are a few counts of this clonotype. This rearrangement joins TRBV27 to TRBJ2-3; D possibly corresponds to TRBD1 (6 bases). Trimming pared 6 bases from V and 2 bases from J, leaving 15 bases between. There are 15 residues in the CDR3. Germline lookup yields CDR1 MNHEY and CDR2 SMNVEV (reference sequence). The CDR3 here is CASSQTGFPTDTQYF. The CDR3 coding sequence is TGTGCCAGCAGCCAAACAGGGTTCCCCACAGATACGCAGTATTTT.

This clonotype showed up just a few times. The rearrangement links TRBV4-3 to TRBJ2-7; no clear D gene. The CDR3 contains 15 residues. Per germline, CDR1 LGHNA and CDR2 YSLEER. V was cut by 1 base and J by 2 bases, with 12 bases left in between. The CDR3 here is CASSQVPTTAYEQYF. CDR3 in DNA: TGCGCCAGCAGCCAAGTCCCCACTACCGCCTACGAGCAGTACTTC.

In this sample, this clonotype turned up many times. This chain uses TRBV20-1 with TRBJ2-7, with TRBD2 matching 8 bases. Germline-derived CDR1 and CDR2 are DFQATT and SNEGSKA (reference sequence). The CDR3 is made up of 14 amino acids. Trimming cost V 2 bases and J 6 bases; bases outside gene matches: 9. In DNA, the CDR3 is TGCAGTGCTAGACCGGGACTAGTAATTCGCGAGCAGTACTTC. This encodes CSARPGLVIREQYF.

Concerning this clonotype: This may be a read error, as it is one base from a much larger clone. V and J are TRBV7-6 and TRBJ1-1; D possibly corresponds to TRBD1 (5 bases). The CDR3 spans 14 residues. The germline gives CDR1 SGHVS, CDR2 FNYEAQ. V was shortened by 1 base and J by 7 bases, with 13 bases between the two germline ends. DNA for the CDR3: TGTGCCAGCAGCTTAGAAGAACGGGGGTTTGAAGCTTTCTTT. It yields the protein CASSLEERGFEAFF. The complete variable domain, with remaining parts taken from reference TRBV7-6 and TRBJ1-1, reads GAGVSQSPRYKVTKRGQDVALRCDPISGHVSLYWYRQALGQGPEFLTYFNYEAQQDKSGLPNDRFSAERPEGSISTLTIQRTEQRDSAMYRCASSLEERGFEAFFGQGTRLTVV.

This clonotype was seen a handful of times. V is TRBV2 and J is TRBJ1-4, with a weak D call TRBD1 (6 bases). Trimming stripped 1 base from V and 0 bases from J, with 9 bases between. CDR3 length: 16 amino acids. Germline V gene sequence: CDR1 SNHLY, CDR2 FYNNEI. The CDR3 sequence is CASSEVGTTTNEKLFF. CDR3 nucleotide sequence: TGTGCCAGCAGTGAAGTGGGGACAACAACTAATGAAAAACTGTTTTTT.

For this clonotype: Possible read error: a much larger clone is one base away. V gene TRBV5-8 combines with J gene TRBJ1-1, with TRBD1 identical over 9 bases. The CDR3 is 13 amino acids. The junction had 9 bases not matched to a gene; V was cut back by 8 bases and J by 7 bases. The V gene's germline CDR1 is SGHTS and CDR2 YDEGEE. This CDR3 reads CARARQGVGEAFF. CDR3 bases: TGTGCCAGGGCAAGACAGGGGGTAGGTGAAGCTTTCTTT.

This clonotype showed up just a few times. V gene TRBV27 combines with J gene TRBJ2-7; 8 nucleotides line up with TRBD2. Germline trimming cut 5 bases from V and 4 bases from J; bases unmatched to any gene: 4. The V gene's germline CDR1 is MNHEY and CDR2 SMNVEV (reference sequence). The CDR3 spans 13 residues. The CDR3 DNA sequence: TGTGCCAGCAGTAGCGGGAGTAGGTACGAGCAGTACTTC. Protein product: CASSSGSRYEQYF.

The chain links TRBV12-3 or TRBV12-4 to TRBJ2-3, with 10 positions matching TRBD2. The CDR3 sequence is 20 residues long. With V trimmed by 6 bases and J by 2 bases, 20 bases remained unmatched. Here the CDR3 DNA reads TGTGCCAGCAGCCATCCGTGGATGTCGGCAGGGACTAGCGTCACAGATACGCAGTATTTT. Its protein is CASSHPWMSAGTSVTDTQYF.

The chain combines TRBV9 with TRBJ2-1; D possibly matches TRBD1 or TRBD2 (5 bases each). The germline CDR1 and CDR2 sequences are SGDLS and YYNGEE. This CDR3 spans 17 amino acids. Trimming shortened V by 0 bases and J by 7 bases, and 20 bases separated the two germline ends. CDR3: CASSVGPRAGTENEQFF. The CDR3 nucleotides read TGTGCCAGCAGCGTAGGCCCTAGGGCAGGGACCGAAAATGAGCAGTTCTTC. The whole variable domain, remainder taken from reference TRBV9 and TRBJ2-1, is DSGVTQTPKHLITATGQRVTLRCSPRSGDLSVYWYQQSLDQGLQFLIQYYNGEERAKGNILERFSAQQFPDLHSELNLSSLELGDSALYFCASSVGPRAGTENEQFFGPGTRLTVL.

A few counts support this clonotype. As DNA, the CDR3 is TGTGCCAGCAGTTTAGTGGGGGAGGGGTACAATGAGCAGTTCTTC. This sequence encodes CASSLVGEGYNEQFF. The chain joins TRBV12-3 or TRBV12-4 to TRBJ2-1, with 7 bases aligning to TRBD2. V trimming: 1 base; J trimming: 4 bases; junction bases outside the gene matches: 4. This CDR3 comprises 15 residues.

The chain has TRBV6-2 or TRBV6-3 and TRBJ2-7, with 8 bases matching TRBD2. The germline gives CDR1 MNHEY, CDR2 SVGEGT. The J segment lost 1 base and the V segment lost 4 bases, leaving 12 bases of the junction unmatched. The CDR3 extends over 17 amino acids. The CDR3 coding sequence is TGTGCCAGCAGTTCAAGGGCGTGGCGGGGGGTTTCCTACGAGCAGTACTTC. Protein: CASSSRAWRGVSYEQYF.

A remark on this clonotype: A junction boundary mismatches the germline segment, possibly from a read error. The chain employs TRBV2 and TRBJ1-6; D not resolved. CDR1 SNHLY and CDR2 FYNNEI come from the germline V gene. The CDR3 loop spans 16 amino acids. CDR3 nucleotides: TGTGTCAGCAGTGACAAGTTAAGCTCCTATAATTCACCCCTCCACTTT. This encodes CVSSDKLSSYNSPLHF.

This clonotype was found many times. The rearrangement joins TRBV28 to TRBJ1-5; tentative D call: TRBD1 (6 bases). Trimming left V 4 bases short and J 2 bases short, with 9 bases between. The CDR3 loop spans 14 amino acids. CDR1 and CDR2 from the germline V gene are MDHEN and SYDVKM. CDR3 sequence (DNA): TGTGCCAGCAGTTCCAGGGGAGGCAATCAGCCCCAGCATTTT. Translation: CASSSRGGNQPQHF.

The table lists this clonotype with many counts. V usage is TRBV9 and J usage is TRBJ1-1; D unclear. Trimming took off 0 bases at V and 5 bases at J, with 8 bases between the two ends. Germline CDR1 reads SGDLS; CDR2 reads YYNGEE. The CDR3 has 13 amino acids. Written as DNA, the CDR3 is TGTGCCAGCAGCGTAGATTGGGGTACTGAAGCTTTCTTT. Amino acid sequence: CASSVDWGTEAFF.

This clonotype was seen repeatedly, ten times or more. The rearrangement links TRBV3-1 to TRBJ2-3; TRBD2 matches at 8 bases. Germline assignment: CDR1 LGHDT and CDR2 YNNKEL (reference sequence). This CDR3 spans 16 amino acids. The V and J ends lost 1 base and 2 bases, in that order; junction bases with no gene match: 5. CDR3 nucleotides: TGTGCCAGCAGCCAAGGGGCTGGACTAGCCACAGATACGCAGTATTTT. As protein: CASSQGAGLATDTQYF.

This clonotype was seen many times. CDR3 amino acids: CASSPGGQGAGAFF. In DNA, the CDR3 is TGTGCCAGCAGCCCGGGGGGACAGGGGGCCGGAGCTTTCTTT. V and J are TRBV9 and TRBJ1-1, with 12 bases fitting TRBD1. The CDR3 runs to 14 residues. V was clipped by 4 bases and J by 10 bases; unmatched bases: 8. CDR1 and CDR2 (germline): SGDLS, YYNGEE.

At least ten counts were recorded for this clonotype. CDR3 sequence: CASSLTGLEHYGYTF. The CDR3 coding sequence is TGTGCCAGTAGTTTAACAGGCCTAGAGCACTATGGCTACACCTTC. This chain links TRBV19 with TRBJ1-2; tentatively, D is TRBD1 (5 bases). Germline CDR1 and CDR2: LNHDA and SQIVND (reference sequence). V lost 5 bases to trimming and J lost 3 bases, with 16 bases between them. The CDR3 covers 15 residues.

This clonotype was picked up many times. The CDR3 loop reads CASKPGQIMNTGELFF. The CDR3 DNA is TGTGCCAGCAAGCCGGGACAGATAATGAACACCGGGGAGCTGTTTTTT. This chain uses TRBV11-2 with TRBJ2-2; TRBD1 aligns across 7 bases. The CDR3 has 16 residues. Germline loops: CDR1 SGHAT, CDR2 FQNNGV. V lost 7 bases to trimming and J lost 1 base; unmatched junction nucleotides: 9.

This clonotype was observed at least ten times. V and J are TRBV9 and TRBJ2-7; the match to TRBD1 covers 10 bases. V was pared by 3 bases and J by 4 bases, with 7 bases of the junction left unmatched. CDR3 length: 15 amino acids. Germline V lookup: CDR1 SGDLS, CDR2 YYNGEE. For the CDR3, the DNA is TGTGCCAGCAGCGAGACAGGGGGCGCGGGGTACGAGCAGTACTTC. Translating gives CASSETGGAGYEQYF.